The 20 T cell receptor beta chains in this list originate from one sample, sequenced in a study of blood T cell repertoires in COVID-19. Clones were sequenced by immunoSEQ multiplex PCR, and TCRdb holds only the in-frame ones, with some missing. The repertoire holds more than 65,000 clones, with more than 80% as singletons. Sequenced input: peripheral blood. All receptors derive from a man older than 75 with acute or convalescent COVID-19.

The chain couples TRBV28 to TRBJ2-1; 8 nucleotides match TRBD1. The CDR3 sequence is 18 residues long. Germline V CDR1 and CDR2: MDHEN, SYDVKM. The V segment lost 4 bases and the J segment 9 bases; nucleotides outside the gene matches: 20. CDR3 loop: CASSSLTRTGPLIGEQFF. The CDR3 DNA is TGTGCCAGCAGTTCCCTAACGCGGACAGGGCCTCTTATCGGTGAGCAGTTCTTC.

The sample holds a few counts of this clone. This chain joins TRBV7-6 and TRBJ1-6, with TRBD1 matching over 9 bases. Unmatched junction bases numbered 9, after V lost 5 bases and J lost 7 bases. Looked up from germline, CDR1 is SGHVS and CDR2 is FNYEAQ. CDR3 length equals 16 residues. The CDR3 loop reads CASSRNLQGANSPLHF. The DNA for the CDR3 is TGTGCCAGCAGCCGAAATCTACAGGGGGCCAATTCACCCCTCCACTTT.

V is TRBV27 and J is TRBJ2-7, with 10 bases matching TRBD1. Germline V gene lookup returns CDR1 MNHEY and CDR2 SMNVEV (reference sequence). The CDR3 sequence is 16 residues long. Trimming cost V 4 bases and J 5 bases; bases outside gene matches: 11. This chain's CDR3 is CASSYRSGQGIHEQYF. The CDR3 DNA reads TGTGCCAGCAGTTACCGATCGGGACAGGGGATCCACGAGCAGTACTTC.

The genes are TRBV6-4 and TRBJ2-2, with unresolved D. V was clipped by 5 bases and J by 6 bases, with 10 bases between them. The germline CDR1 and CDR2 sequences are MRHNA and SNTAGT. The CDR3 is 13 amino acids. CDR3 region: CASSFSQAGELFF. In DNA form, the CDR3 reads TGTGCCAGCAGTTTTTCTCAGGCCGGGGAGCTGTTTTTT.

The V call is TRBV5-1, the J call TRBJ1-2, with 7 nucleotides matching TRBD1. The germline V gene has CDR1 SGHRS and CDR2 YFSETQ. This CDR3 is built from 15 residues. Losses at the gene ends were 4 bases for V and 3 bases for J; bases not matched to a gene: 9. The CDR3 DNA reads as TGCGCCAGCAGCCCGGGACAGCCTTTAGACTATGGCTACACCTTC. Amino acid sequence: CASSPGQPLDYGYTF.

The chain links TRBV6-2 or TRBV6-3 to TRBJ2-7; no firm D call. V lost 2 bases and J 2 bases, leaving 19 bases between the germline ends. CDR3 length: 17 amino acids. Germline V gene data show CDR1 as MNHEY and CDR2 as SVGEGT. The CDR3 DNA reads TGTGCCAGCAGTTACCCTAGTAATGGAAGGAATCCCTACGAGCAGTACTTC. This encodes CASSYPSNGRNPYEQYF.

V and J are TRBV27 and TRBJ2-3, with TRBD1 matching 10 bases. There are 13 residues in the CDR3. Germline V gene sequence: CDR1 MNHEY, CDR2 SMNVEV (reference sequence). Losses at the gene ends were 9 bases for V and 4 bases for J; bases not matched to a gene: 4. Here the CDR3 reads CARSGTGADTQYF. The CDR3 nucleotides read TGTGCCAGATCCGGGACAGGGGCAGATACGCAGTATTTT.

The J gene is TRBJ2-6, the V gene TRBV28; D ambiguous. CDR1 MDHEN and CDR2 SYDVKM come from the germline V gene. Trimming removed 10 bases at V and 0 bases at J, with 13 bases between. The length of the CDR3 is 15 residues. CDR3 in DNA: TGTGCCACTGGTACTGCCCTCTCTGGGGCCAACGTCCTGACTTTC. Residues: CATGTALSGANVLTF.

The CDR3 region has the DNA TGTGCCAGCAGTTTAGGGACAGTGGGAGGCTACACCTTC. Protein product: CASSLGTVGGYTF. V usage is TRBV28 and J usage is TRBJ1-2; 7 nucleotides agree with TRBD1. The V segment lost 2 bases and the J segment 8 bases; nucleotides outside the gene matches: 5. Germline V gene lookup returns CDR1 MDHEN and CDR2 SYDVKM. The CDR3 totals 13 residues.

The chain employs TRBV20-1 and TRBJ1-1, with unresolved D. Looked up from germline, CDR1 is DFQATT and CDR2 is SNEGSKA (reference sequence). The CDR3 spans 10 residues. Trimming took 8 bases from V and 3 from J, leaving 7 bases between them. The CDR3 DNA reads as TGCAGTCCCGCGGACACTGAAGCTTTCTTT. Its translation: CSPADTEAFF.

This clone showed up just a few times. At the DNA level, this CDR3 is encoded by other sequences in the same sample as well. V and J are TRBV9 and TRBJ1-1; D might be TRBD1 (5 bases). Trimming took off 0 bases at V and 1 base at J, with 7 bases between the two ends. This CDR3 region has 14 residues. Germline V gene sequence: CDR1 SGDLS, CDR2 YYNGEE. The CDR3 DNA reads TGTGCCAGCAGCGTAGTTACAGGGAACACTGAAGCTTTCTTT. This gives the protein CASSVVTGNTEAFF.

The DNA for the CDR3 is TGTGCCAGCAGCTTGGTATCCGCGGGGGAGGGGAAGGAGCTGTTTTTT. Translating gives CASSLVSAGEGKELFF. V gene TRBV5-6 combines with J gene TRBJ2-2, with 7 bases that match TRBD2. Trimming cost V 0 bases and J 10 bases; bases outside gene matches: 12. Looked up from germline, CDR1 is SGHDT and CDR2 is YYEEEE. The CDR3 totals 16 residues.

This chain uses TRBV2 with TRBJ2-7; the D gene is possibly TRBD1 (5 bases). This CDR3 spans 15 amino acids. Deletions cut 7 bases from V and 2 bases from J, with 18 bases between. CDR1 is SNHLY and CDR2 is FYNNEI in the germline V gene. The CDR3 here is CASMNMEGVTYEQYF. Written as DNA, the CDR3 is TGTGCCAGCATGAACATGGAAGGGGTGACCTACGAGCAGTACTTC. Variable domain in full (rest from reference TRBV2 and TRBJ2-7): EPEVTQTPSHQVTQMGQEVILRCVPISNHLYFYWYRQILGQKVEFLVSFYNNEISEKSEIFDDQFSVERPDGSNFTLKIRSTKLEDSAMYFCASMNMEGVTYEQYFGPGTRLTVT.

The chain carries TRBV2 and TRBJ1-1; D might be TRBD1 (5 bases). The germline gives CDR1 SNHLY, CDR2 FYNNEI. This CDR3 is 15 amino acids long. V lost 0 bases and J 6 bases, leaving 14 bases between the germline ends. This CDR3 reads CASSEAPGGDAEAFF. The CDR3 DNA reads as TGTGCCAGCAGTGAAGCCCCGGGGGGGGACGCTGAAGCTTTCTTT.

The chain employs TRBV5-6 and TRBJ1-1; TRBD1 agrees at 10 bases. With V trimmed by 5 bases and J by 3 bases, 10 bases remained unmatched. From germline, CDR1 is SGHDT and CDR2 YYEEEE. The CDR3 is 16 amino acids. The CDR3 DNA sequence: TGTGCCAGCAGAAGTATACCAGGACAGGGGGACACTGAAGCTTTCTTT. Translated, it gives CASRSIPGQGDTEAFF.

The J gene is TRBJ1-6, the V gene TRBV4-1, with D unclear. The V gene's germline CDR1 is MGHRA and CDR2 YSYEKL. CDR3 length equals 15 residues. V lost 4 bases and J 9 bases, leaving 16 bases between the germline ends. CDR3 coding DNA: TGCGCCAGCAGCCTCCCTGACCTACCAGGTTCACCCCTCCACTTT. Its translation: CASSLPDLPGSPLHF.

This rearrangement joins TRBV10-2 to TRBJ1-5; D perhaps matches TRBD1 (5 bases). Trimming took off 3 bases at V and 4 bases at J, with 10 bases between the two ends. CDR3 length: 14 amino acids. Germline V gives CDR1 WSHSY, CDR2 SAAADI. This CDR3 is CASSDARVNQPQHF. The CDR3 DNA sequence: TGCGCCAGCAGTGATGCCAGGGTTAATCAGCCCCAGCATTTT.

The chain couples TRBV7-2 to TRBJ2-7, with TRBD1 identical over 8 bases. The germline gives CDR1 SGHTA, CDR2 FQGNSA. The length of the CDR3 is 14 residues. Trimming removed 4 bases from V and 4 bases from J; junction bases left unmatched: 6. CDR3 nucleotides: TGTGCCAGCAGCTCCGGGACAGGCCTTTACGAGCAGTACTTC. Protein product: CASSSGTGLYEQYF.

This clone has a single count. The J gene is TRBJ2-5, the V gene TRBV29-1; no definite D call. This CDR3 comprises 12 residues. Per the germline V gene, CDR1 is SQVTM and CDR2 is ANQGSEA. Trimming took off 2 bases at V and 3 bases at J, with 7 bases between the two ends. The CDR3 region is CSVETLEETQYF. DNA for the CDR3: TGCAGCGTTGAAACGTTAGAAGAGACCCAGTACTTC.

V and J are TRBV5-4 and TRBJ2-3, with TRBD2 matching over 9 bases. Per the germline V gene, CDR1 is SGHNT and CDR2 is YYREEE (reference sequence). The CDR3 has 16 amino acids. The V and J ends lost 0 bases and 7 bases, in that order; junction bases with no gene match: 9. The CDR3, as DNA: TGTGCCAGCAGCTTGGATGGTAGCGGGAGAGGAAATACGCAGTATTTT. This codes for CASSLDGSGRGNTQYF.